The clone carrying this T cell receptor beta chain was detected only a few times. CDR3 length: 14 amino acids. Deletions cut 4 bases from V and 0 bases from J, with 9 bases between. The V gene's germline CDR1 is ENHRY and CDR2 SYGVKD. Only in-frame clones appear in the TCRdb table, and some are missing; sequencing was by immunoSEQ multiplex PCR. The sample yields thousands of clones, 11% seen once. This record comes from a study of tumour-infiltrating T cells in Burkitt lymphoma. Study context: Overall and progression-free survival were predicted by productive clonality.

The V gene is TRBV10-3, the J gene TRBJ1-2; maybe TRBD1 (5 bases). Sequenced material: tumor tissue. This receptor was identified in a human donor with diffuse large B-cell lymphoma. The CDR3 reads CAISGTNSNYGYTF. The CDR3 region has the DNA TGTGCCATCAGTGGGACAAACTCTAACTATGGCTACACCTTC.